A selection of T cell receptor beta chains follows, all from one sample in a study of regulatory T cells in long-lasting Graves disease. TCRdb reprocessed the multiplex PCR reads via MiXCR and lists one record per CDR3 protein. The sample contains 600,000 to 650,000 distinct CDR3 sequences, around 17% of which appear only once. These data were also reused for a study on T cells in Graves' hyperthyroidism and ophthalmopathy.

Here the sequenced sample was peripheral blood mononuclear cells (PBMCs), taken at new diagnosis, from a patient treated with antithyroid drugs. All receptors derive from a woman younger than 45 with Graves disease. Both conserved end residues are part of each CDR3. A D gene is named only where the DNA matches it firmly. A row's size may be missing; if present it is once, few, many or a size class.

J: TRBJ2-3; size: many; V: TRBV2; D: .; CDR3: CASKQQGFAAPDTQYF; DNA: TGTGCCAGCAAGCAACAGGGCTTCGCCGCACCAGATACGCAGTATTTT
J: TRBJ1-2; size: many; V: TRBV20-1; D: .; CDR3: CSARNNGYTF; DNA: TGCAGTGCCCGGAACAATGGCTACACCTTC
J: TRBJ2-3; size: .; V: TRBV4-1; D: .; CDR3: CASSQDGTGRGRDTQYF; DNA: TGCGCCAGCAGCCAAGATGGCACGGGGCGAGGGAGAGATACGCAGTATTTT
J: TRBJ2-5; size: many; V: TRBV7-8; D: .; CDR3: CASSLGLGVEETQYF; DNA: TGTGCCAGCAGCTTAGGACTGGGGGTGGAAGAGACCCAGTACTTC
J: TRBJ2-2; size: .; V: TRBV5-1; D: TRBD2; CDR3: CASSGTSLAGHSGELFF; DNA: TGCGCCAGTTCCGGGACTAGTTTGGCAGGGCACAGCGGGGAGCTGTTTTTT
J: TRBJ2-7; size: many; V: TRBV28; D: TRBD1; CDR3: CASSLTGTVKQYF; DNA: TGTGCCAGCAGCCTGACAGGGACCGTCAAGCAGTACTTC
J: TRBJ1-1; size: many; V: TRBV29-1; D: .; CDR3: CSVPSPTEAFF; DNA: TGCAGCGTTCCTTCTCCAACTGAAGCTTTCTTT
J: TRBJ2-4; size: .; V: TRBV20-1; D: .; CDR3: CSARNRILGLAKNIQYF; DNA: TGCAGTGCTAGAAACAGGATTTTGGGTTTGGCCAAAAACATTCAGTACTTC
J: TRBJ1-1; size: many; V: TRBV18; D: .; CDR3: CASSRSRNTEAFF; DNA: TGTGCCAGCTCCCGCAGCAGGAACACTGAAGCTTTCTTT
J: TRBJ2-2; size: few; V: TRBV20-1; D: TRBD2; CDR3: CSARELAGGPENTGELFF; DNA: TGCAGTGCTAGAGAGCTAGCGGGAGGGCCAGAGAACACCGGGGAGCTGTTTTTT
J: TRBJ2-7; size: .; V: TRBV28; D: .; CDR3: CASKGIGVSNEQYF; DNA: TGTGCCAGCAAGGGGATAGGGGTTTCCAACGAGCAGTACTTC
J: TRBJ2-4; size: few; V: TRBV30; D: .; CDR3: CAWSYRGSLEIQYF; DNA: TGTGCCTGGAGTTACCGGGGGTCCCTTGAGATTCAGTACTTC